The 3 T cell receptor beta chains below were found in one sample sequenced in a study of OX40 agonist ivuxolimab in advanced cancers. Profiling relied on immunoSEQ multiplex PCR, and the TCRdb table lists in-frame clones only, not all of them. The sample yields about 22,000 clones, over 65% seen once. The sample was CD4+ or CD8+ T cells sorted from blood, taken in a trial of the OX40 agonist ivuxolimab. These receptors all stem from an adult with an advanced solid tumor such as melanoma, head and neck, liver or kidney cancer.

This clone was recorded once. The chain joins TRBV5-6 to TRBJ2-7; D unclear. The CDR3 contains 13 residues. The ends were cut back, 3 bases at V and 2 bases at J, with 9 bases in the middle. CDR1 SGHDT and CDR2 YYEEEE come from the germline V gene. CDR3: CASSSSPTYEQYF. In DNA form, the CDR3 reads TGTGCCAGCAGCTCTTCGCCCACCTACGAGCAGTACTTC.

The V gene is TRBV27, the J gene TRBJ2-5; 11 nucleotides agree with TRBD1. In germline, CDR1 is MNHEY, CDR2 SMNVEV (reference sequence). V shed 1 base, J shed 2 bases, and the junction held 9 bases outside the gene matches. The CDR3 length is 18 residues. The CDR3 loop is CASSLWPGQGVGQETQYF. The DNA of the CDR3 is TGTGCCAGCAGTTTATGGCCGGGACAGGGGGTTGGACAAGAGACCCAGTACTTC.

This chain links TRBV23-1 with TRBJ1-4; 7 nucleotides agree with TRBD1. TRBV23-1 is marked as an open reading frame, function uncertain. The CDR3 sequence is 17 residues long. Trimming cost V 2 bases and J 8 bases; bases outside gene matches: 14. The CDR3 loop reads CASSQSQYRGMEEKLFF. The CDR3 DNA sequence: TGCGCCAGCAGTCAAAGTCAGTACAGGGGAATGGAAGAAAAACTGTTTTTT.